The 13 T cell receptor beta chains reported below all come from one sample, sequenced in a study of blood T cell repertoires in COVID-19. Assay used: immunoSEQ multiplex PCR; TCRdb lists only in-frame clones, some missing. The data contain about 210,000 clones, around 81% of them singletons. The sequenced sample consisted of peripheral blood. The source of these receptors is a man aged 55 to 70 with COVID-19, enrolled during active disease.

This chain joins TRBV10-3 and TRBJ1-2, with TRBD1 matching over 8 bases. The CDR3 has 11 amino acids. Trimming cost V 9 bases and J 7 bases; bases outside gene matches: 4. Germline CDR1 and CDR2: ENHRY and SYGVKD. The DNA of the CDR3 is TGTGCCATTGGACAGGGTAGTGGCTACACCTTC. Protein sequence: CAIGQGSGYTF.

For this clone: Given the absence of the conserved phenylalanine or tryptophan at the CDR3 end, a read error is likely. This chain uses TRBV6-2 or TRBV6-3 with TRBJ2-2; D gene unclear. There are 14 residues in the CDR3. CDR1 is MNHEY, CDR2 SVGEGT, per germline. Trimming removed 0 bases from V and 4 bases from J, with 6 bases in between. This chain's CDR3 is CASSYSSITGELFL. As DNA, the CDR3 is TGTGCCAGCAGTTACTCCAGTATCACCGGGGAGCTGTTTCTT.

CDR3 bases: TGTGCCTGGAGTGCGTCTAGCGGGAGAGTAGATACGCAGTATTTT. The encoded protein is CAWSASSGRVDTQYF. The chain links TRBV30 to TRBJ2-3, with 10 bases fitting TRBD2. Germline lookup yields CDR1 GTSNPN and CDR2 SVGIG (reference sequence). Trimming cost V 1 base and J 5 bases; bases outside gene matches: 6. The CDR3 runs 15 residues. Based on the CDR3 plus reference TRBV30 and TRBJ2-3, the full variable domain is SQTIHQWPATLVQPVGSPLSLECTVEGTSNPNLYWYRQAAGRGLQLLFYSVGIGQISSEVPQNLSASRPQDRQFILSSKKLLLSDSGFYLCAWSASSGRVDTQYFGPGTRLTVL.

This rearrangement joins TRBV23-1 to TRBJ2-5; D perhaps matches TRBD2 (7 bases). TRBV23-1 is given ORF status, its function remaining uncertain. Trimming shortened V by 10 bases and J by 5 bases, and 17 bases separated the two germline ends. There are 13 residues in the CDR3. CDR3 sequence reads: CATPRGGLETQYF. CDR3 DNA sequence: TGCGCCACTCCAAGGGGGGGGCTTGAGACCCAGTACTTC.

This chain connects TRBV7-9 to TRBJ1-5; TRBD1 aligns across 8 bases. This CDR3 has 14 residues. V was clipped by 2 bases and J by 7 bases; unmatched bases: 4. Germline V gene sequence: CDR1 SEHNR, CDR2 FQNEAQ (reference sequence). CDR3 nucleotide sequence: TGTGCCAGCAGCTTACAGGGGGCGAACCAGCCCCAGCATTTT. Translated: CASSLQGANQPQHF.

The chain couples TRBV9 to TRBJ1-3; the D is unclear. CDR3 length: 14 amino acids. In germline, CDR1 is SGDLS, CDR2 YYNGEE. Trimming pared 4 bases from V and 3 bases from J, leaving 11 bases between. The CDR3 loop is CASSSREGGNTIYF. The CDR3 nucleotides read TGTGCCAGCAGCTCCCGCGAGGGTGGAAACACCATATATTTT.

J is TRBJ1-2 and V is TRBV12-3 or TRBV12-4, with D possibly being TRBD1 (6 bases). Trimming took off 3 bases at V and 4 bases at J, with 9 bases between the two ends. The CDR3 has 13 residues. DNA of the CDR3: TGTGCCAGCAGTTTGCAGGGGTTCTATGGCTACACCTTC. This encodes CASSLQGFYGYTF.

The J gene is TRBJ2-1, the V gene TRBV7-6, with 8 nucleotides matching TRBD2. This CDR3 contains 16 residues. Trimming cost V 0 bases and J 4 bases; bases outside gene matches: 5. CDR1 and CDR2 (germline): SGHVS, FNYEAQ. CDR3: CASSLAREGPYNEQFF. The DNA of the CDR3 is TGTGCCAGCAGCTTAGCACGGGAGGGCCCTTACAATGAGCAGTTCTTC.

V gene TRBV28 combines with J gene TRBJ1-4; D possibly corresponds to TRBD1 (5 bases). Germline V gene data show CDR1 as MDHEN and CDR2 as SYDVKM. The CDR3 covers 16 residues. V was cut by 6 bases and J by 2 bases, with 16 bases left in between. The chain's CDR3 is CASRTGGADTNEKLFF. The CDR3 DNA reads as TGTGCCAGCAGGACGGGCGGGGCAGATACTAATGAAAAACTGTTTTTT.

This chain connects TRBV3-1 (or the pseudogene TRBV3-2) to TRBJ2-5, with D perhaps TRBD2 (6 bases). Trimming pared 3 bases from V and 3 bases from J, leaving 20 bases between. CDR3 length: 17 residues. CDR1 is LGHDT and CDR2 is YNNKEL in the germline V gene (reference sequence). The CDR3 nucleotides read TGTGCCAGCAGCCAGGGTATCGGGAGCGGGCTGAAAGAGACCCAGTACTTC. Translating gives CASSQGIGSGLKETQYF.

The chain has TRBV7-9 and TRBJ1-1, with D possibly TRBD1 on 6 matching bases. The length of the CDR3 is 14 residues. CDR1 and CDR2 (germline): SEHNR, FQNEAQ (reference sequence). V was trimmed by 3 bases and J by 1 base, leaving 9 bases between them. As DNA, the CDR3 is TGTGCCAGCAGCTTGGACAGCCCGAACACTGAAGCTTTCTTT. It translates to CASSLDSPNTEAFF.

The rearrangement joins TRBV2 to TRBJ1-5; 9 nucleotides line up with TRBD1. The ends lost 7 bases at V and 7 bases at J; junction bases unmatched: 5. The CDR3 has 13 residues. Germline lookup yields CDR1 SNHLY and CDR2 FYNNEI. Here the CDR3 reads CASNPTGGQPQHF. Written as DNA, the CDR3 is TGTGCCAGCAATCCTACAGGGGGCCAGCCCCAGCATTTT.

This clone came up once. The chain carries TRBV4-1 and TRBJ1-1, with D unresolved. The CDR3 has 14 amino acids. Between the trimmed V and J ends, which lost 4 bases and 3 bases, there was a span of 12 bases. Germline V gene data show CDR1 as MGHRA and CDR2 as YSYEKL. For the CDR3, the DNA is TGCGCCAGCAGCCCCCGAGGGCGGGACACTGAAGCTTTCTTT. Translating gives CASSPRGRDTEAFF.